A selection of T cell receptor beta chains follows, all from one sample in a study of blood T cell repertoires in COVID-19. Libraries were prepared by immunoSEQ multiplex PCR; TCRdb keeps only in-frame clonotypes and omits some of them. The sample has 200,000 to 250,000 clones; 80% to 85% are singletons. Sequencing used peripheral blood. The receptor set was obtained from a woman aged 18-29 years with acute or convalescent COVID-19. Both conserved end residues are part of each CDR3. A D gene is named only where the DNA matches it firmly. The size field is filled for only some rows; it gives once, few, many or a size class.

J gene	V gene	D gene	clone size	CDR3 DNA	CDR3 protein
TRBJ1-2	TRBV7-5	NA	once	TGTGCCAGAAGCTCCCCGGGGGGGCAGATTGATGGCTACACCTTC	CARSSPGGQIDGYTF
TRBJ2-3	TRBV5-1	TRBD2	NA	TGCGCCAGCAGCTTGGTTCCTAGCGGGGCCCTCACGATGTCGCAGTATTTT	CASSLVPSGALTMSQYF
TRBJ1-1	TRBV30	TRBD1	NA	TGTGCCTGGGGGACAGGGACCACTGAAGCTTTCTTT	CAWGTGTTEAFF
TRBJ1-2	TRBV19	NA	once	TGTGCCAGTAGGCAAGCAGGGATCGTCCGCTATGGCTACACCTTC	CASRQAGIVRYGYTF
TRBJ1-5	TRBV30	NA	NA	TGTGCCTGGGGCCTAATGACGGGAAGTCAGCCCCAGCATTTT	CAWGLMTGSQPQHF
TRBJ2-7	TRBV15	TRBD1	NA	TGTGCCACCAGCGAGGGGCCTCCGGGACAGGGAGTTCCGGAGCAGTACTTC	CATSEGPPGQGVPEQYF
TRBJ2-7	TRBV6-5	NA	NA	TGTGCCAGCAGACCGACAGCAATGGGCTCCTACGAGCAGTACTTC	CASRPTAMGSYEQYF
TRBJ2-7	TRBV6-2/TRBV6-3	NA	NA	TGTGCCAGCAGTACCTGGAGCAGGGGAACCTACGAGCAGTACTTC	CASSTWSRGTYEQYF
TRBJ2-1	TRBV21-1	NA	NA	TGTGCCAGCCGAGGGACAGGGGTATACAATGAGCAGTTCTTC	CASRGTGVYNEQFF
TRBJ2-1	TRBV19	NA	NA	TGTGCCAGTAGTATAGATTTGAGGTTTGAGCAGTTCTTC	CASSIDLRFEQFF
TRBJ2-7	TRBV5-1	NA	NA	TGCGCCAGCAGCTGGCGGGACGACGAGCAGTACTTC	CASSWRDDEQYF
TRBJ2-3	TRBV10-2	TRBD1	NA	TGCGCCAGCAGTGGGGGGACAGGGGCCGCTCGATTAACAGATACGCAGTATTTT	CASSGGTGAARLTDTQYF
TRBJ2-1	TRBV2	TRBD2	NA	TGTGCCAGCAGTGATAATTCTGGTGGACTAGCGGGTAATGAGCAGTTCTTC	CASSDNSGGLAGNEQFF
TRBJ2-7	TRBV28	NA	few	TGTGCCAGCAGTTCCGCGGACTTCTCCTACGAGCAGTACTTC	CASSSADFSYEQYF
TRBJ2-3	TRBV21-1	NA	many	TGTGCCAGCAGCAAATTATGGGACAGGGTAATTGATACGCAGTATTTT	CASSKLWDRVIDTQYF
TRBJ1-1	TRBV2	NA	NA	TGTGCCAGCAGTGGCAGTGTGATGAACACTGAAGCTTTCTTT	CASSGSVMNTEAFF
TRBJ2-7	TRBV6-5	TRBD1	NA	TGTGCCAGCAGTTACATAGGACAGGGGTACGAGCAGTACTTC	CASSYIGQGYEQYF
TRBJ2-2	TRBV7-2	NA	NA	TGTGCCAGCTCTCGACTACCAATCACCGGGGAGCTGTTTTTT	CASSRLPITGELFF
TRBJ1-6	TRBV6-5	TRBD1	NA	TGTGCCAGCAGGGAGAGACAGGGCAATAATTCACCCCTCCACTTT	CASRERQGNNSPLHF
TRBJ1-3	TRBV5-1	NA	NA	TGCGCCAGCAGCTTGGGGAGGCCAAATTCTGGAAACACCATATATTTT	CASSLGRPNSGNTIYF
TRBJ1-5	TRBV29-1	NA	NA	TGCAGCGCCACCAGGGAATACGGCAATCAGCCCCAGCATTTT	CSATREYGNQPQHF
TRBJ1-5	TRBV28	NA	NA	TGTGCCAGCAGTTCACCAGACAGCTACAATCAGCCCCAGCATTTT	CASSSPDSYNQPQHF
TRBJ2-1	TRBV9	TRBD2	NA	TGTGCCAGCAGTGCAGGACTAGCGGGAGTTAGTGAGCAGTTCTTC	CASSAGLAGVSEQFF
TRBJ1-1	TRBV12-5	TRBD1	NA	TGTGCTAGTGGTTTGGGTAGACAGGGGGGCACTGAAGCTTTCTTT	CASGLGRQGGTEAFF
TRBJ2-5	TRBV5-1	NA	NA	TGCGCCAGCAGCGCGGGCGGGTCCCAAGAGACCCAGTACTTC	CASSAGGSQETQYF
TRBJ1-2	TRBV2	TRBD1	NA	TGTGCCAGCAGTGCGACAGGGGGAGGCTATGGCTACACCTTC	CASSATGGGYGYTF
TRBJ2-2	TRBV4-2	NA	NA	TGTGCCAGCAGCCATAACGAGGGTACCGGGGAGCTGTTTTTT	CASSHNEGTGELFF
TRBJ2-1	TRBV20-1	NA	NA	TGCAGTGCCCCGGAGGTCAATGAGCAGTTCTTC	CSAPEVNEQFF
TRBJ1-1	TRBV28	NA	few	TGTGCCAGCAACCAGGGGACTGAAGCTTTCTTT	CASNQGTEAFF
TRBJ1-2	TRBV9	NA	NA	TGTGCCAGCAGCGCCTACTATGGCTACACCTTC	CASSAYYGYTF
TRBJ2-2	TRBV25-1	NA	NA	TGTGCCAGCAGTGAATTTGGCCCATCGGGGGAGCTGTTTTTT	CASSEFGPSGELFF
TRBJ1-1	TRBV15	NA	NA	TGTGCCACCAGCAGCCCCGACAGGTTGACTGAAGCTTTCTTT	CATSSPDRLTEAFF